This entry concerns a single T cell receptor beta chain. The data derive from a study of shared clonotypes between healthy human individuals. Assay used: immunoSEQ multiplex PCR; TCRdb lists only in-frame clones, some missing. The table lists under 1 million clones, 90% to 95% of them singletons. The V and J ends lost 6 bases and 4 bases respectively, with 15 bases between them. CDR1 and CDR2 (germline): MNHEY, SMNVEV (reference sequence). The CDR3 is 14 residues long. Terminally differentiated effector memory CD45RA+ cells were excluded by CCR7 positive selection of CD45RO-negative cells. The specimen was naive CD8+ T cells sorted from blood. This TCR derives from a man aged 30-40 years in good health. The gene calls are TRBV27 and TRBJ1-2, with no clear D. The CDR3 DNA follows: TGTGCCAGCAGCCCTTGGGATAGGACCTATGGCTACACCTTC. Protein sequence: CASSPWDRTYGYTF.